The clone carrying this T cell receptor beta chain was observed a handful of times. The record originates from a study of response to subunit inactivated influenza vaccine. Via MiXCR, TCRdb re-called the RT-PCR reads, giving one row per CDR3 protein. Of 450,000 to 600,000 distinct CDR3 sequences listed, approximately 15% are singletons. The CDR3 loop spans 14 amino acids. The V gene end was trimmed by 7 bases and the J gene end by 2 bases; junction bases not matched to a gene: 9. Germline values: CDR1 SQVTM, CDR2 ANQGSEA. V gene TRBV29-1 combines with J gene TRBJ2-3; 7 bases agree with TRBD2. Material: CD4+ T cells sorted from PBMCs, obtained roughly 24 months after vaccination. The receptor was derived from a man aged 50 to 69 who received an inactivated influenza vaccine. The chain's CDR3 is CSADTGRTTDTQYF. DNA for the CDR3: TGCAGCGCTGATACCGGGAGGACCACAGATACGCAGTATTTT.